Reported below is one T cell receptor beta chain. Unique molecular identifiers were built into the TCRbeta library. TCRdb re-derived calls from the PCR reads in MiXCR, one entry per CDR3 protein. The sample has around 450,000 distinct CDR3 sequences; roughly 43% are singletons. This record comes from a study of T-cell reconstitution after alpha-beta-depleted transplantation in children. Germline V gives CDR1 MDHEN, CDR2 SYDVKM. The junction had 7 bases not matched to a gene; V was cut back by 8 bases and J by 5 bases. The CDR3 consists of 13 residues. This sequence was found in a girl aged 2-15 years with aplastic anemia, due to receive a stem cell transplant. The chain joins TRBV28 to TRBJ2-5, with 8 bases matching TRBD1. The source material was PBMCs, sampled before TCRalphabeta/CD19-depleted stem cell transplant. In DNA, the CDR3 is TGTGCCAGCGGGGCAGGGGGCGCGGAGACCCAGTACTTC. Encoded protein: CASGAGGAETQYF.